This T cell receptor beta chain was recorded in a study of blood T cell repertoires in COVID-19. The V segment lost 4 bases and the J segment 7 bases; nucleotides outside the gene matches: 10. CDR1 PRHDT and CDR2 FYEKMQ come from the germline V gene (reference sequence). CDR3 length: 15 residues. The data were produced by immunoSEQ multiplex PCR, yet TCRdb's version contains in-frame clones alone and is incomplete. The repertoire holds approximately 210,000 clones, with around nine tenths as singletons. V usage is TRBV13 and J usage is TRBJ2-4, with 7 bases lining up with TRBD1. The sequence was obtained from a woman aged 40 to 55 who had recovered from COVID-19. The specimen was peripheral blood. The CDR3 loop is CASSSLGGGGNIQYF. In DNA, the CDR3 is TGTGCCAGCAGCTCACTAGGGGGCGGTGGGAACATTCAGTACTTC.